A selection of T cell receptor beta chains follows, all from one sample in a study of siplizumab effects on memory and regulatory T cells. Repertoires were generated with immunoSEQ multiplex PCR, while TCRdb's copy carries only in-frame clones and drops some. The sample includes some 100,000 clones, approximately 96% of them seen just once. Sequencing input: naive CD4+ T cells sorted from blood. All receptors come from a human donor in good health. Both conserved end residues are part of each CDR3. D genes are given only for firm matches. Part of the rows lack a size; the others show once, few, many or a class for expanded clones.

v_gene: TRBV7-9
j_gene: TRBJ1-1
d_gene: -
abundance: -
CDR3aa: CASSLASLRTVNTEAFF
CDR3nt: TGTGCCAGCAGCTTAGCGTCACTTCGGACAGTTAACACTGAAGCTTTCTTT

v_gene: TRBV9
j_gene: TRBJ2-2
d_gene: -
abundance: -
CDR3aa: CASSVVAGMGTGELFF
CDR3nt: TGTGCCAGCAGCGTAGTTGCAGGGATGGGGACCGGGGAGCTGTTTTTT

v_gene: TRBV27
j_gene: TRBJ2-7
d_gene: TRBD1
abundance: -
CDR3aa: CASKETGGMREQYF
CDR3nt: TGTGCCAGCAAGGAAACAGGGGGAATGCGCGAGCAGTACTTC

v_gene: TRBV20-1
j_gene: TRBJ1-4
d_gene: -
abundance: once
CDR3aa: CSARGGEKLFF
CDR3nt: TGCAGTGCTCGCGGTGGCGAAAAACTGTTTTTT

v_gene: TRBV2
j_gene: TRBJ1-4
d_gene: TRBD1
abundance: -
CDR3aa: CASSEAQGAGEKLFF
CDR3nt: TGTGCCAGCAGTGAGGCTCAGGGGGCAGGTGAAAAACTGTTTTTT

v_gene: TRBV5-1
j_gene: TRBJ2-5
d_gene: -
abundance: -
CDR3aa: CASSLGTAQETQYF
CDR3nt: TGCGCCAGCAGCTTAGGGACCGCTCAAGAGACCCAGTACTTC

v_gene: TRBV5-1
j_gene: TRBJ2-1
d_gene: TRBD2
abundance: -
CDR3aa: CASSLDSGGPHNEQFF
CDR3nt: TGCGCCAGCAGCTTGGACAGCGGGGGGCCGCACAATGAGCAGTTCTTC

v_gene: TRBV7-2
j_gene: TRBJ2-3
d_gene: -
abundance: -
CDR3aa: CASSLASGHYTDTQYF
CDR3nt: TGTGCCAGCAGCTTAGCCAGCGGACATTACACAGATACGCAGTATTTT

v_gene: TRBV11-2
j_gene: TRBJ1-6
d_gene: -
abundance: -
CDR3aa: CASSSAAQIFYNSPLHF
CDR3nt: TGTGCCAGCAGCTCCGCCGCACAGATCTTCTATAATTCACCCCTCCACTTT

v_gene: TRBV10-3
j_gene: TRBJ1-1
d_gene: TRBD1
abundance: -
CDR3aa: CAISESGQGKTEAFF
CDR3nt: TGTGCCATCAGTGAGTCTGGACAGGGAAAAACTGAAGCTTTCTTT

v_gene: TRBV6-5
j_gene: TRBJ1-4
d_gene: TRBD1
abundance: -
CDR3aa: CASRRGQGGEKLFF
CDR3nt: TGTGCCAGCAGGAGGGGGCAGGGTGGAGAAAAACTGTTTTTT

v_gene: TRBV4-3
j_gene: TRBJ2-3
d_gene: -
abundance: once
CDR3aa: CASSQEGRTDAQYF
CDR3nt: TGCGCCAGCAGCCAAGAAGGACGTACAGATGCGCAGTATTTT

v_gene: TRBV2
j_gene: TRBJ1-5
d_gene: TRBD1
abundance: -
CDR3aa: CASSETGLNQPQHF
CDR3nt: TGTGCCAGCAGTGAGACAGGGTTGAATCAGCCCCAGCATTTT

v_gene: TRBV5-6
j_gene: TRBJ2-2
d_gene: TRBD1
abundance: -
CDR3aa: CASSPRTGGTGELFF
CDR3nt: TGTGCCAGCAGCCCAAGGACAGGAGGCACCGGGGAGCTGTTTTTT

v_gene: TRBV6-5
j_gene: TRBJ1-6
d_gene: -
abundance: few
CDR3aa: CASSYGQGSPLHF
CDR3nt: TGTGCCAGCAGTTACGGGCAGGGGTCACCCCTCCACTTT

v_gene: TRBV10-3
j_gene: TRBJ2-1
d_gene: -
abundance: -
CDR3aa: CAISETTGPGEQFF
CDR3nt: TGTGCCATCAGTGAAACCACAGGGCCAGGGGAGCAGTTCTTC

v_gene: TRBV12-5
j_gene: TRBJ1-3
d_gene: -
abundance: -
CDR3aa: CASGLDLSFSGNTIYF
CDR3nt: TGTGCTAGTGGTTTGGATCTGTCCTTCTCTGGAAACACCATATATTTT

v_gene: TRBV10-3
j_gene: TRBJ2-7
d_gene: TRBD2
abundance: few
CDR3aa: CAISESSGGASDEQYF
CDR3nt: TGTGCCATCAGTGAGTCGAGCGGGGGGGCGTCAGACGAGCAGTACTTC

v_gene: TRBV5-1
j_gene: TRBJ1-6
d_gene: TRBD1
abundance: -
CDR3aa: CASSLEGQGGVMALHF
CDR3nt: TGCGCCAGCAGCTTGGAGGGACAGGGGGGCGTTATGGCCCTCCACTTT

v_gene: TRBV28
j_gene: TRBJ2-2
d_gene: -
abundance: few
CDR3aa: CASSSPGLGDTGELFF
CDR3nt: TGTGCCAGCAGTTCTCCCGGGCTTGGGGACACCGGGGAGCTGTTTTTT